Presented here are 9 T cell receptor beta chains from one specimen sequenced in a study of blood T cells in healthy people across ages. Together with a sample-barcoded 5' primer, a J-beta primer mix was included in a second PCR lasting roughly 6 to 12 cycles. TCRdb used MiXCR to reprocess the 5' RACE reads, holding one entry per CDR3 protein. There are roughly 1,500,000 distinct CDR3 sequences in the sample; around 39% occur only once, and roughly 7.7% lies in the top ten. Sequenced sample: blood. The origin of the receptors is a woman between 18 and 29 years old in good health.

The chain's CDR3 is CASSPYGQGDVKNIQYF. The CDR3 DNA is TGTGCCAGCAGCCCTTATGGACAGGGGGATGTCAAAAACATTCAGTACTTC. This chain connects TRBV7-9 to TRBJ2-4; TRBD1 agrees at 10 bases. The CDR3 length is 17 residues. Germline V gene sequence: CDR1 SEHNR, CDR2 FQNEAQ (reference sequence). The V and J ends lost 5 bases and 3 bases, in that order; junction bases with no gene match: 10.

This chain links TRBV20-1 with TRBJ2-5; 11 positions match TRBD1. Germline values: CDR1 DFQATT, CDR2 SNEGSKA (reference sequence). J lost 2 bases, V lost 1 base, and 6 bases had no gene match. This CDR3 has 16 residues. The CDR3 region has the DNA TGCAGTGCTAGAGGGGGGACAGGGGGATCTCAAGAGACCCAGTACTTC. It translates to CSARGGTGGSQETQYF.

CDR3 amino acids: CASSRQDRTEQYF. The CDR3 DNA follows: TGTGCCAGCAGTCGACAGGACCGTACGGAGCAGTACTTC. The gene calls are TRBV6-6 and TRBJ2-5; D is possibly TRBD1 (6 bases). The V end was cut by 5 bases, the J end by 11 bases, with 18 bases between. The CDR3 consists of 13 residues. The V gene's germline CDR1 is MNHNY and CDR2 SVGAGI (reference sequence).

V usage is TRBV30 and J usage is TRBJ1-1; a weak D match, TRBD1 (5 bases). V was clipped by 2 bases and J by 6 bases, with 16 bases between them. The CDR3 covers 14 residues. In germline, CDR1 is GTSNPN, CDR2 SVGIG (reference sequence). Here the CDR3 reads CAWSPPFRVPEAFF. CDR3 coding DNA: TGTGCCTGGAGTCCCCCTTTCAGGGTCCCTGAAGCTTTCTTT.

This chain links TRBV27 with TRBJ2-7, with unresolved D. Germline lookup yields CDR1 MNHEY and CDR2 SMNVEV (reference sequence). The CDR3 length is 14 residues. V was shortened by 5 bases and J by 1 base, with 12 bases between the two germline ends. CDR3 amino acids: CASSPTLRSYEQYF. CDR3 nucleotide sequence: TGTGCCAGCAGTCCGACTCTCCGATCCTACGAGCAGTACTTC.

In its sample, this clonotype was seen a few times. The V gene is TRBV10-3, the J gene TRBJ2-5, with a possible D match to TRBD2 (6 bases). The CDR3 is 13 amino acids. Trimming removed 3 bases from V and 3 bases from J, with 8 bases in between. In germline, CDR1 is ENHRY, CDR2 SYGVKD. The CDR3 sequence: CAISERREETQYF. CDR3 DNA: TGTGCCATCAGTGAACGGAGGGAAGAGACCCAGTACTTC.

The chain combines TRBV6-5 with TRBJ2-3; 7 nucleotides agree with TRBD2. Germline V CDR1 and CDR2: MNHEY, SVGAGI. The length of the CDR3 is 17 residues. V dropped 0 bases and J dropped 2; count of bases not matched to a gene: 8. The CDR3 DNA follows: TGTGCCAGCAGTTACTCCCCTAGCCGGGGGGACACAGATACGCAGTATTTT. It codes for CASSYSPSRGDTDTQYF.

The chain joins TRBV6-5 to TRBJ2-1, with 10 bases aligning to TRBD2. The CDR3 contains 18 residues. J was trimmed by 0 bases and V by 2 bases; bases with no gene match: 7. The germline V gene has CDR1 MNHEY and CDR2 SVGAGI. CDR3: CASSYPASGGSSYNEQFF. The CDR3 nucleotides read TGTGCCAGCAGTTACCCGGCTAGCGGGGGCAGCTCCTACAATGAGCAGTTCTTC.

J is TRBJ1-2 and V is TRBV29-1; D possibly corresponds to TRBD1 (5 bases). The V gene's germline CDR1 is SQVTM and CDR2 ANQGSEA. This CDR3 region has 12 residues. V was trimmed by 7 bases and J by 3 bases, leaving 12 bases between them. CDR3 bases: TGCAGCGCTGTCCTGACAGACTATGGCTACACCTTC. This gives the protein CSAVLTDYGYTF.